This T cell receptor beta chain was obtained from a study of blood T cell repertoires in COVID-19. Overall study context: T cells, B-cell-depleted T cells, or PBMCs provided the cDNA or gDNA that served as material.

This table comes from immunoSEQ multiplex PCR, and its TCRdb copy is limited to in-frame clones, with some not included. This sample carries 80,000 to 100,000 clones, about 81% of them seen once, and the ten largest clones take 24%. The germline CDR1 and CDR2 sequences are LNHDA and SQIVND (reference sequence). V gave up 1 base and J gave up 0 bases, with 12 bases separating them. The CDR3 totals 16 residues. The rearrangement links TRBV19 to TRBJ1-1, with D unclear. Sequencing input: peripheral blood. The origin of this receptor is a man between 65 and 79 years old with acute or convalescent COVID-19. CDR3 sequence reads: CASSIGFSGMNTEAFF. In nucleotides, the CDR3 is TGTGCCAGTAGTATAGGGTTTTCGGGGATGAACACTGAAGCTTTCTTT.